The sequence of this T cell receptor beta chain was determined in a study of regulatory T cells in long-lasting Graves disease. Germline CDR1 and CDR2: LNHDA and SQIVND (reference sequence). V dropped 7 bases and J dropped 6 bases, with 10 bases sitting between them. The CDR3 extends over 13 amino acids. In this sample, this clonotype turned up many times. Sample time point: newly diagnosed GD, antithyroid drugs for less than 3 months. Researchers made the TCR library from RNA that was extracted from PBMCs. Construction of the TCR beta libraries employed iRepertoire HTBI primers in conjunction with Arm-PCR of CDR3 regions. TCRdb processed the multiplex PCR reads anew with MiXCR; each CDR3 protein has one entry. The data show about 500,000 distinct CDR3 sequences, around 12% seen once. These same records also appear under a second study, on T cells in Graves' hyperthyroidism and ophthalmopathy. That work contributes: Graves' hyperthyroidism was deemed stable given no ophthalmopathy progression within 18 months.

The clonotype comes from a woman in her thirties with Graves disease. The sample was peripheral blood mononuclear cells (PBMCs), taken at new diagnosis, from a patient treated with antithyroid drugs. V gene TRBV19 combines with J gene TRBJ1-6; D is unresolved. CDR3 nucleotide sequence: TGTGCCAGTAAGATGGCGGGTAATTCACCCCTCCACTTT. Translated, it gives CASKMAGNSPLHF.